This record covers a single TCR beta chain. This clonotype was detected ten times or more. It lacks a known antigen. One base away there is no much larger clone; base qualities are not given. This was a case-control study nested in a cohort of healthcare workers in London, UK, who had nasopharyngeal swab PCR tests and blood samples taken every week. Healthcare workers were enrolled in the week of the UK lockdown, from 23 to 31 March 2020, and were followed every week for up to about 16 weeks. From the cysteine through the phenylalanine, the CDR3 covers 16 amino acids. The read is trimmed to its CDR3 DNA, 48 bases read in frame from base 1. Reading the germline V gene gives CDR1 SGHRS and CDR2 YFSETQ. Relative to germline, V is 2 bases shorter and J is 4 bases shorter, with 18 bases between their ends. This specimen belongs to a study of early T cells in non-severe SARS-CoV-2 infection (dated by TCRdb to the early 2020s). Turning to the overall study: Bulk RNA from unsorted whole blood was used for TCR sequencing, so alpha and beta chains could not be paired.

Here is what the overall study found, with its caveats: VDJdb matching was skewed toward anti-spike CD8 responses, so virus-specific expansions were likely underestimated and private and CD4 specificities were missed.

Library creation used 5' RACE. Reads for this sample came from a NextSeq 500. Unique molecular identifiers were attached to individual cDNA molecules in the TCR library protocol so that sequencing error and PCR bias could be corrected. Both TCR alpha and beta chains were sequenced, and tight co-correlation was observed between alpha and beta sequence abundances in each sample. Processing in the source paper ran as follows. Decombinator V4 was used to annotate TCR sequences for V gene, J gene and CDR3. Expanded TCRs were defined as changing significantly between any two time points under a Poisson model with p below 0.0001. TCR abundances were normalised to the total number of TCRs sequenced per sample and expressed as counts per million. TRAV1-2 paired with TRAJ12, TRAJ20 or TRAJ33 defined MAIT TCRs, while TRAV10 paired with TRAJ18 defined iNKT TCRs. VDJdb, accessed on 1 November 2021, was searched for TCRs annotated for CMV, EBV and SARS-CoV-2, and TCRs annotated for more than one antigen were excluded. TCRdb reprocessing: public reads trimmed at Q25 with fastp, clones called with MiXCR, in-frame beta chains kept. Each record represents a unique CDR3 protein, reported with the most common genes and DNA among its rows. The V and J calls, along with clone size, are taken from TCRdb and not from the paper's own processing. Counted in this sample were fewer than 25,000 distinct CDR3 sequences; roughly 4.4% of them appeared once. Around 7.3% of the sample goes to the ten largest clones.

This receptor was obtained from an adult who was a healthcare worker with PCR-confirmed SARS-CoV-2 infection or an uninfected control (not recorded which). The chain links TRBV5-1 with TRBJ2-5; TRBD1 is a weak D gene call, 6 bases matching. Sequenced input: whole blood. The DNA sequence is TGCGCCAGCAGCTTTACAGGGCCAGGCGGAAGAGAGACCCAGTACTTC. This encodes CASSFTGPGGRETQYF. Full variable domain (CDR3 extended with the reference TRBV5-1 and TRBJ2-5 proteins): KAGVTQTPRYLIKTRGQQVTLSCSPISGHRSVSWYQQTPGQGLQFLFEYFSETQRNKGNFPGRFSGRQFSNSRSEMNVSTLELGDSALYLCASSFTGPGGRETQYFGPGTRLLVL.